These 9 T cell receptor beta chains originate from one sample sequenced in a study of T cell responses to AZD1222 COVID-19 vaccine. Sequencing was performed with immunoSEQ multiplex PCR; in TCRdb, only in-frame clones are kept and a portion is missing. The sample holds approximately 68,000 clones; more than 75% are singletons and the top ten take more than 20%. The sample consisted of peripheral blood, taken on day 0 of AZD1222 vaccination. Receptors were obtained from an adult in good health.

This rearrangement joins TRBV3-1 (or the pseudogene TRBV3-2) to TRBJ2-1; 10 bases fit TRBD2. The CDR3 has 18 residues. Germline V gene lookup returns CDR1 LGHDT and CDR2 YNNKEL (reference sequence). The V and J ends lost 1 base and 3 bases, in that order; junction bases with no gene match: 9. CDR3 sequence: CASSQVGSGGAVYNEQFF. The CDR3 bases are TGTGCCAGCAGCCAAGTCGGCAGCGGGGGGGCCGTCTACAATGAGCAGTTCTTC.

The V and J genes are TRBV5-8 and TRBJ1-4; 7 bases line up with TRBD1. Germline V lookup: CDR1 SGHTS, CDR2 YDEGEE. The CDR3 extends over 15 amino acids. After removal of 0 bases from V and 8 bases from J, the junction contained 7 bases not matched to a gene. DNA of the CDR3: TGTGCCAGCAGCTTGGGGACAGGCTCAGGCGAAAAACTGTTTTTT. This encodes CASSLGTGSGEKLFF.

V is TRBV28 and J is TRBJ2-5, with a weak D call TRBD2 (6 bases). The CDR3 spans 14 residues. CDR1 is MDHEN and CDR2 is SYDVKM in the germline V gene. V lost 8 bases, J lost 7 bases, and 20 bases lay in between. The CDR3 is CASEFPNSEGTQYF. The CDR3 region has the DNA TGTGCCAGCGAATTTCCGAACTCGGAGGGGACCCAGTACTTC.

This clone was picked up a small number of times. The chain has TRBV12-3 or TRBV12-4 and TRBJ1-2; 8 bases fit TRBD1. J gave up 5 bases and V 8 bases, and 4 bases lay outside the gene matches. The CDR3 has 12 residues. The CDR3 bases are TGTGCCAGCGGAACAGGGGGATATGGCTACACCTTC. It codes for CASGTGGYGYTF.

V gene TRBV14 combines with J gene TRBJ1-2; TRBD1 matches 9 bases. V lost 3 bases and J lost 3; bases outside the gene matches: 5. Germline-derived CDR1 and CDR2 are SGHDN and FVKESK. The length of the CDR3 is 15 residues. The CDR3 spells CASSQGQGIYYGYTF. The CDR3, as DNA: TGTGCCAGCAGCCAGGGACAGGGAATTTACTATGGCTACACCTTC.

The chain links TRBV30 to TRBJ2-1, with D tentatively TRBD1 (5 bases). V gave up 2 bases and J gave up 3 bases, with 11 bases separating them. CDR1 is GTSNPN and CDR2 is SVGIG in the germline V gene (reference sequence). The CDR3 length is 14 residues. For the CDR3, the DNA is TGTGCCTGGAGTCATCAGGGCAACTACAATGAGCAGTTCTTC. This translates into CAWSHQGNYNEQFF.

V and J are TRBV5-1 and TRBJ1-2, with TRBD1 matching 7 bases. Germline assignment: CDR1 SGHRS and CDR2 YFSETQ. This CDR3 contains 15 residues. V lost 5 bases and J lost 3; bases outside the gene matches: 10. CDR3 nucleotide sequence: TGCGCCAGCAGTCCCTCGGGACAGTCTTACTATGGCTACACCTTC. Protein sequence: CASSPSGQSYYGYTF.

The genes are TRBV4-2 and TRBJ1-5, with D tentatively TRBD1 (5 bases). The CDR3 runs 15 residues. The ends were cut back, 0 bases at V and 1 base at J, with 7 bases in the middle. The germline V gene encodes CDR1 LGHNA and CDR2 YNFKEQ. CDR3 region: CASSQDRESNQPQHF. CDR3 coding DNA: TGTGCCAGCAGCCAAGACAGGGAAAGCAATCAGCCCCAGCATTTT.

The chain recombines TRBV5-6 with TRBJ1-2; no firm D call. The V end lost 5 bases, the J end lost 4 bases, and 15 bases lay between the germline ends. The CDR3 runs to 14 residues. CDR1 is SGHDT, CDR2 YYEEEE, per germline. The CDR3: CASSIGQAIYGYTF. The CDR3 DNA reads as TGTGCCAGCAGTATTGGCCAGGCCATCTATGGCTACACCTTC.